Presented here are 32 T cell receptor beta chains from one specimen sequenced in a study of OX40 agonist ivuxolimab in advanced cancers. Assay: immunoSEQ multiplex PCR; the TCRdb copy retains only in-frame clones and omits some. The data contain 65,000 to 100,000 clones, roughly 84% of them singletons. The sequencing here drew on CD4+ or CD8+ T cells sorted from blood, taken in a trial of the OX40 agonist ivuxolimab. The receptor source for this set is an adult with an advanced solid tumor such as melanoma, head and neck, liver or kidney cancer.

This chain connects TRBV2 to TRBJ1-5, with D unresolved. The CDR3 contains 14 residues. Germline CDR1 and CDR2: SNHLY and FYNNEI. V shed 2 bases and J shed 6 bases, with 11 bases lying between them. In DNA form, the CDR3 reads TGTGCCAGCAGTGAATTGCGGGAGGTTCAGCCCCAGCATTTT. Amino acids: CASSELREVQPQHF.

The V call is TRBV2, the J call TRBJ2-4; D remains unclear. CDR3 size: 13 residues. Per the germline V gene, CDR1 is SNHLY and CDR2 is FYNNEI. Trimming took off 11 bases at V and 0 bases at J, with 11 bases between the two ends. CDR3 sequence: CAGINPAKNIQYF. CDR3 DNA: TGTGCCGGAATTAATCCAGCCAAAAACATTCAGTACTTC.

This sequence joins TRBV7-3 and TRBJ1-4; D remains unclear. The germline V gene has CDR1 SGHTA and CDR2 FQGTGA. The CDR3 has 13 amino acids. V gave up 2 bases and J gave up 8 bases, with 9 bases separating them. The CDR3 is CASSLGNREKLFF. As DNA, the CDR3 is TGTGCCAGCAGCTTAGGGAATCGAGAAAAACTGTTTTTT.

The J gene is TRBJ2-7, the V gene TRBV2; TRBD1 or TRBD2 may be the D gene (5 bases each). Trimming took off 9 bases at V and 6 bases at J, with 15 bases between the two ends. This CDR3 is 12 amino acids long. Germline V CDR1 and CDR2: SNHLY, FYNNEI. CDR3 amino acids: CASSRGRREQYF. The DNA for the CDR3 is TGTGCCAGTTCCCGGGGCCGCCGCGAGCAGTACTTC. The full variable domain, rest sourced from reference TRBV2 and TRBJ2-7, is EPEVTQTPSHQVTQMGQEVILRCVPISNHLYFYWYRQILGQKVEFLVSFYNNEISEKSEIFDDQFSVERPDGSNFTLKIRSTKLEDSAMYFCASSRGRREQYFGPGTRLTVT.

The genes are TRBV11-1 and TRBJ2-5; 8 nucleotides match TRBD1. Germline V gene sequence: CDR1 SGHAT, CDR2 FQDESV (reference sequence). The CDR3 is made up of 13 amino acids. V was clipped by 5 bases and J by 4 bases; unmatched bases: 3. The CDR3 nucleotides are TGTGCCAGCAGCACGGACAGGGCAGAGACCCAGTACTTC. It specifies CASSTDRAETQYF. Supplemented by reference TRBV11-1 and TRBJ2-5, the full variable domain reads EAEVAQSPRYKITEKSQAVAFWCDPISGHATLYWYRQILGQGPELLVQFQDESVVDDSQLPKDRFSAERLKGVDSTLKIQPAELGDSAMYLCASSTDRAETQYFGPGTRLLVL.

This rearrangement joins TRBV11-1 to TRBJ2-7; either TRBD1 or TRBD2 may supply D (5 bases each). Germline V lookup: CDR1 SGHAT, CDR2 FQDESV (reference sequence). The CDR3 has 13 residues. V lost 5 bases, J lost 2 bases, and 10 bases lay in between. The CDR3 loop reads CASSRDHTYEQYF. The CDR3 nucleotides read TGTGCCAGCAGCCGGGACCACACCTACGAGCAGTACTTC.

The chain combines TRBV4-3 with TRBJ1-4; a possible D gene is TRBD1 (5 bases). CDR1 LGHNA and CDR2 YSLEER come from the germline V gene. V was clipped by 0 bases and J by 13 bases, with 15 bases between them. The CDR3 runs 14 residues. CDR3 sequence reads: CASSQDEATGGLFF. CDR3 sequence (DNA): TGCGCCAGCAGCCAAGACGAAGCCACGGGGGGACTGTTTTTT.

A single count supports this clone. The chain links TRBV9 to TRBJ2-7; possible D gene TRBD2, 6 bases. Trimming pared 3 bases from V and 3 bases from J, leaving 16 bases between. This CDR3 is 15 amino acids long. The germline CDR1 and CDR2 sequences are SGDLS and YYNGEE. The CDR3 reads CASSGSGGRNYEQYF. Here the CDR3 DNA reads TGTGCCAGCAGCGGATCCGGGGGACGGAACTACGAGCAGTACTTC.

The rearrangement uses TRBV11-2 and TRBJ2-5; 11 bases match TRBD1. The DNA end is a closer match to TRBJ2-7, so the J assignment may be wrong. This CDR3 is built from 14 residues. The germline V gene encodes CDR1 SGHAT and CDR2 FQNNGV. The CDR3 protein is CASSRTGGLYEQYF. The CDR3 nucleotides are TGTGCCAGCAGTCGGACAGGGGGCTTGTACGAGCAGTACTTC.

The genes are TRBV2 and TRBJ2-3; maybe TRBD1 (5 bases). V gave up 7 bases and J gave up 2 bases, with 10 bases separating them. Per germline, CDR1 SNHLY and CDR2 FYNNEI. The CDR3 has 13 residues. The chain's CDR3 is CASKGYYTDTQYF. CDR3 DNA: TGTGCCAGCAAGGGGTACTACACAGATACGCAGTATTTT.

The V gene is TRBV5-6, the J gene TRBJ2-3; D is unclear. Trimming removed 3 bases at V and 0 bases at J, with 11 bases between. Germline CDR1 is SGHDT and CDR2 is YYEEEE. This CDR3 has 15 amino acids. CDR3 in amino acids: CASSSLGSSTDTQYF. Here the CDR3 DNA reads TGTGCCAGCAGCTCCCTCGGGTCTAGCACAGATACGCAGTATTTT. The complete variable domain, with remaining parts taken from reference TRBV5-6 and TRBJ2-3, reads DAGVTQSPTHLIKTRGQQVTLRCSPKSGHDTVSWYQQALGQGPQFIFQYYEEEERQRGNFPDRFSGHQFPNYSSELNVNALLLGDSALYLCASSSLGSSTDTQYFGPGTRLTVL.

The chain combines TRBV28 with TRBJ2-7; D may correspond to TRBD1 or TRBD2 (5 bases each). Germline lookup yields CDR1 MDHEN and CDR2 SYDVKM. The CDR3 totals 14 residues. V was clipped by 5 bases and J by 0 bases, with 11 bases between them. CDR3 protein: CASSPRDPSYEQYF. The CDR3 DNA sequence: TGTGCCAGCAGTCCCCGGGACCCCTCCTACGAGCAGTACTTC.

The genes are TRBV5-5 and TRBJ1-5; 7 positions match TRBD1. The CDR3 sequence is 15 residues long. From germline, CDR1 is SGHKS and CDR2 YYEKEE (reference sequence). V was clipped by 0 bases and J by 1 base; unmatched bases: 1. CDR3 amino acids: CASSLDRGSNQPQHF. The CDR3 DNA follows: TGTGCCAGCAGCTTGGACAGGGGAAGCAATCAGCCCCAGCATTTT.

This chain links TRBV4-2 with TRBJ2-7; D possibly uses TRBD1 or TRBD2 (5 bases each). The germline gives CDR1 LGHNA, CDR2 YNFKEQ. The ends were cut back, 0 bases at V and 3 bases at J, with 18 bases in the middle. CDR3 length equals 17 residues. This CDR3 is CASSQEGETLYYYEQYF. The CDR3 coding sequence is TGTGCCAGCAGCCAAGAAGGGGAGACCCTTTATTACTACGAGCAGTACTTC.

The chain uses TRBV5-6 and TRBJ1-2, with a possible D match to TRBD1 (5 bases). The CDR3 sequence is 15 residues long. Trimming removed 2 bases from V and 3 bases from J, with 14 bases in between. From germline, CDR1 is SGHDT and CDR2 YYEEEE. The CDR3 coding sequence is TGTGCCAGCAGCTTAGACAGAGACATCTACTATGGCTACACCTTC. It yields the protein CASSLDRDIYYGYTF.

The J gene is TRBJ1-1, the V gene TRBV2, with D perhaps matching TRBD1 (6 bases). V lost 4 bases to trimming and J lost 5 bases, with 23 bases between them. Germline lookup yields CDR1 SNHLY and CDR2 FYNNEI. The CDR3 spans 17 residues. CDR3 bases: TGTGCCAGCAGTGTTTCAGGCCAGGGGTACGGAGGGACTGAAGCTTTCTTT. Translation gives CASSVSGQGYGGTEAFF.

The chain has TRBV7-2 and TRBJ2-7; 11 positions match TRBD1. The CDR3 length is 12 residues. Per the germline V gene, CDR1 is SGHTA and CDR2 is FQGNSA. V shed 5 bases and J 9 bases; nucleotides not matched to a gene: 3. CDR3 nucleotide sequence: TGTGCCAGCAGCATGGGACAGGGGGTGCAGTACTTC. Amino acid sequence: CASSMGQGVQYF.

Note on this clone: Additional DNA sequences in this sample encode the identical CDR3. The V gene is TRBV7-9, the J gene TRBJ2-5; D is unclear. V was clipped by 3 bases and J by 2 bases, with 7 bases between them. CDR3 length equals 13 residues. CDR1 and CDR2 (germline): SEHNR, FQNEAQ (reference sequence). The DNA of the CDR3 is TGTGCCAGCAGCTTGAGGATTCAAGAGACCCAGTACTTC. Protein product: CASSLRIQETQYF. The full variable domain, with the rest looked up from reference TRBV7-9 and TRBJ2-5, is DTGVSQNPRHKITKRGQNVTFRCDPISEHNRLYWYRQTLGQGPEFLTYFQNEAQLEKSRLLSDRFSAERPKGSFSTLEIQRTEQGDSAMYLCASSLRIQETQYFGPGTRLLVL.

The J gene is TRBJ2-1, the V gene TRBV7-9, with 12 bases matching TRBD1. The length of the CDR3 is 15 residues. CDR1 and CDR2 from the germline V gene are SEHNR and FQNEAQ (reference sequence). J gave up 8 bases and V 2 bases, and 4 bases lay outside the gene matches. The CDR3 reads CASSLSGTGGDEQFF. The CDR3 DNA reads as TGTGCCAGCAGCTTATCAGGGACAGGGGGCGATGAGCAGTTCTTC.

The chain couples TRBV7-9 to TRBJ2-2; D call uncertain. Germline V CDR1 and CDR2: SEHNR, FQNEAQ (reference sequence). The CDR3 is 12 amino acids. Trimming cost V 5 bases and J 4 bases, with 5 bases left between them. The CDR3 DNA reads as TGTGCCAGCAGCCAAAGCACCGGGGAGCTGTTTTTT. This encodes CASSQSTGELFF.

The J gene is TRBJ1-4, the V gene TRBV4-1; a weak D match, TRBD1 (5 bases). The CDR3 covers 16 residues. Germline lookup yields CDR1 MGHRA and CDR2 YSYEKL. The ends were cut back, 4 bases at V and 4 bases at J, with 16 bases in the middle. The CDR3 DNA sequence: TGCGCCAGCAGCCGGGGGGTCGGGCCAGGTAATGAAAAACTGTTTTTT. It is translated as CASSRGVGPGNEKLFF.

The chain employs TRBV9 and TRBJ2-3; 9 bases map to TRBD2. Germline trimming cut 3 bases from V and 3 bases from J; bases unmatched to any gene: 8. The germline gives CDR1 SGDLS, CDR2 YYNGEE. The CDR3 is 16 amino acids. The CDR3 here is CASSDSGSVGTDTQYF. CDR3 DNA sequence: TGTGCCAGCAGCGATAGCGGGAGCGTGGGTACAGATACGCAGTATTTT.

The chain combines TRBV19 with TRBJ2-3; possible D gene TRBD1, 6 bases. V shed 3 bases and J shed 0 bases, with 19 bases lying between them. Germline CDR1 is LNHDA and CDR2 is SQIVND (reference sequence). CDR3 length: 18 amino acids. DNA of the CDR3: TGTGCCAGTAGTATCAGGGGCAGCTCAGGGGATAGCACAGATACGCAGTATTTT. This encodes CASSIRGSSGDSTDTQYF.

The V and J genes are TRBV30 and TRBJ1-5; 9 bases match TRBD1. Germline CDR1 GTSNPN, CDR2 SVGIG (reference sequence). This CDR3 has 13 amino acids. J lost 5 bases, V lost 5 bases, and 4 bases had no gene match. This CDR3 is CAWGRTGDQPQHF. In nucleotides, the CDR3 is TGTGCCTGGGGAAGGACAGGGGATCAGCCCCAGCATTTT.

The V and J genes are TRBV18 and TRBJ1-1, with 12 bases identical to TRBD1. The germline V gene has CDR1 KGHSH and CDR2 LQKENI. The ends lost 4 bases at V and 0 bases at J; junction bases unmatched: 3. The CDR3 runs 16 residues. The CDR3 DNA sequence: TGTGCCAGCTCACAGGGACAGGGGGCGGTGAACACTGAAGCTTTCTTT. This codes for CASSQGQGAVNTEAFF.

The chain combines TRBV27 with TRBJ2-7, with 9 bases matching TRBD2. There are 14 residues in the CDR3. Germline loops: CDR1 MNHEY, CDR2 SMNVEV (reference sequence). V shed 5 bases and J 3 bases; nucleotides not matched to a gene: 5. The CDR3 DNA reads as TGTGCCAGCAGTCTAGCGGGACCATACTACGAGCAGTACTTC. This gives the protein CASSLAGPYYEQYF.

The chain links TRBV28 to TRBJ2-7; tentative D call: TRBD1 (8 bases). V lost 5 bases, J lost 5 bases, and 22 bases lay in between. There are 16 residues in the CDR3. Germline assignment: CDR1 MDHEN and CDR2 SYDVKM. The CDR3 protein is CASSPRLATTGDEQYF. Here the CDR3 DNA reads TGTGCCAGCAGTCCCAGACTAGCCACGACAGGGGACGAGCAGTACTTC.

This clone has a handful of counts. The chain has TRBV19 and TRBJ2-1; 9 bases map to TRBD1. V lost 5 bases to trimming and J lost 7 bases; unmatched junction nucleotides: 21. CDR3 length: 19 residues. Looked up from germline, CDR1 is LNHDA and CDR2 is SQIVND (reference sequence). The CDR3 bases are TGTGCCAGTAGTCGAGCATCCGGGACAGGGAACCGGGGGCGGAATGAGCAGTTCTTC. It is translated as CASSRASGTGNRGRNEQFF. Using reference TRBV19 and TRBJ2-1 for the parts outside the CDR3, the full variable domain is DGGITQSPKYLFRKEGQNVTLSCEQNLNHDAMYWYRQDPGQGLRLIYYSQIVNDFQKGDIAEGYSVSREKKESFPLTVTSAQKNPTAFYLCASSRASGTGNRGRNEQFFGPGTRLTVL.

V usage is TRBV15 and J usage is TRBJ2-3; no reliable D call. V lost 6 bases to trimming and J lost 4 bases, with 8 bases between them. This CDR3 comprises 12 residues. The germline V gene encodes CDR1 LNHNV and CDR2 YYDKDF (reference sequence). CDR3 DNA: TGTGCCACCAGTCACGGATCAGATACGCAGTATTTT. It codes for CATSHGSDTQYF.

This chain joins TRBV28 and TRBJ2-7, with 10 positions matching TRBD1. CDR3 length: 14 residues. Germline V CDR1 and CDR2: MDHEN, SYDVKM. With V trimmed by 6 bases and J by 2 bases, 4 bases remained unmatched. The CDR3 DNA reads TGTGCCAGCAGGGGACAGGGGTCGCCCTACGAGCAGTACTTC. Translated, it gives CASRGQGSPYEQYF.

V and J are TRBV5-1 and TRBJ1-1, with a weak D call TRBD1 (5 bases). The V and J ends lost 3 bases and 3 bases respectively, with 9 bases between them. This CDR3 has 13 amino acids. Germline lookup yields CDR1 SGHRS and CDR2 YFSETQ. The CDR3 DNA reads as TGCGCCAGCAGCTGGGGACTTGACACTGAAGCTTTCTTT. Its translation is CASSWGLDTEAFF.

The chain has TRBV28 and TRBJ2-2; 12 bases are a match to TRBD1. There are 17 residues in the CDR3. Trimming cost V 6 bases and J 3 bases; bases outside gene matches: 8. Germline CDR1 and CDR2: MDHEN and SYDVKM. The CDR3 DNA reads TGTGCCAGCAGGAGAGGGACAGGGGGCTCGGACACCGGGGAGCTGTTTTTT. Translation: CASRRGTGGSDTGELFF.